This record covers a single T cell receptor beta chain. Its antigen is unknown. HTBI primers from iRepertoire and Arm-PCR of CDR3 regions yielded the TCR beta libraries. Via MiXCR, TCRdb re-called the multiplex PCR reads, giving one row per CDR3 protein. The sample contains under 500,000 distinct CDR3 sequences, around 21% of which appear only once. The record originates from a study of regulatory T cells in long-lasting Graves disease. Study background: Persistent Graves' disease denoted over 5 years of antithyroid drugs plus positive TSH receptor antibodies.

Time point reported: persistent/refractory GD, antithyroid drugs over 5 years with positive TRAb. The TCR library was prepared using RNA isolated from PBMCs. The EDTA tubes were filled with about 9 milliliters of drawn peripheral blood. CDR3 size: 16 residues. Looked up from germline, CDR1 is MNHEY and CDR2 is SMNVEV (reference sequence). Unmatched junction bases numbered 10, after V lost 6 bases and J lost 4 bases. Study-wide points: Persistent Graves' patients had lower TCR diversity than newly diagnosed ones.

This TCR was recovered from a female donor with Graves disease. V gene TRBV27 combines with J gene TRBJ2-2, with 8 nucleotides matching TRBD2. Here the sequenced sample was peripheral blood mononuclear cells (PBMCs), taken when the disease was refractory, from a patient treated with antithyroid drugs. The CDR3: CASSRAGAGVTGELFF. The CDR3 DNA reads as TGTGCCAGCAGCCGGGCGGGAGCGGGAGTCACCGGGGAGCTGTTTTTT.